This record covers a single TCR beta chain. The antigen is not known. The entry originates in a study of blood T cells in healthy people across ages. Together with a sample-barcoded 5' primer, a J-beta primer mix was included in a second PCR lasting roughly 6 to 12 cycles. Each CDR3 protein gets one entry after TCRdb re-called the 5' RACE reads with MiXCR. This table holds about a million distinct CDR3 sequences, 45% to 60% found once. The CDR3 length is 15 residues. Germline CDR1 is SGHVS and CDR2 is FQNEAQ. J lost 5 bases, V lost 5 bases, and 10 bases had no gene match. Findings and limits, study-wide: Because donor CMV status was unknown, expanded clonotype changes were possibly confounded.

The sample comprised blood. This clonotype was sampled from a woman in her sixties or seventies in good health. V is TRBV7-8 and J is TRBJ2-3; 7 positions agree with TRBD2. The CDR3 coding sequence is TGTGCCAGCAGCCTCAATAGCGGGCGTGGAGATACGCAGTATTTT. This sequence encodes CASSLNSGRGDTQYF.